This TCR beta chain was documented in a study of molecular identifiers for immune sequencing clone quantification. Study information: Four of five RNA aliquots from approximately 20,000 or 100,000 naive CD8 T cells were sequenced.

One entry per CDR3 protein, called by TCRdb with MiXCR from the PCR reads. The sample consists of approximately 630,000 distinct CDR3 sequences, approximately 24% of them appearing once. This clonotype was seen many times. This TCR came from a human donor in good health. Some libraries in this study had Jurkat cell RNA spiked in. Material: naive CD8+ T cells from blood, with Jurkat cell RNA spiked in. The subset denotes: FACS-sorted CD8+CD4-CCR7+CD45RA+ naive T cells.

The DNA of the CDR3 is TGTGCCAGCAGCTTAGACGCTTTAGCCAAAAACATTCAGTACTTC. Amino acid sequence: CASSLDALAKNIQYF. The chain employs TRBV7-8 and TRBJ2-4; D gene unclear. This CDR3 comprises 15 residues. The V and J ends lost 1 base and 0 bases respectively, with 7 bases between them. Germline V CDR1 and CDR2: SGHVS, FQNEAQ. Together with reference TRBV7-8 and TRBJ2-4, the CDR3 gives the full variable domain: GAGVSQSPRYKVAKRGQDVALRCDPISGHVSLFWYQQALGQGPEFLTYFQNEAQLDKSGLPSDRFFAERPEGSVSTLKIQRTQQEDSAVYLCASSLDALAKNIQYFGAGTRLSVL.